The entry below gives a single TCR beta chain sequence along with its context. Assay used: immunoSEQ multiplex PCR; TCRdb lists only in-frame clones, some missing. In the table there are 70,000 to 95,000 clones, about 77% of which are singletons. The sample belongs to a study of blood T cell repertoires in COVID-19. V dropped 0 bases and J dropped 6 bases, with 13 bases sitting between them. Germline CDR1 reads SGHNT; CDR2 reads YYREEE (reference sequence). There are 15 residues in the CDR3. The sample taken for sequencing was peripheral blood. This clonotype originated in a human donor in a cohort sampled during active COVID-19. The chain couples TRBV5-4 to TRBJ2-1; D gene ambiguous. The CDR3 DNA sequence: TGTGCCAGCAGCTTGGGTCCTAGTAGGCCCAATGAGCAGTTCTTC. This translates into CASSLGPSRPNEQFF.